The 10 T cell receptor beta chains below were found in one sample sequenced in a study of blood T cell repertoires in COVID-19. Using immunoSEQ multiplex PCR, the repertoire was profiled, and TCRdb retains in-frame clones only, with some absent. The data hold approximately 350,000 clones, with 89% observed a single time. Sequenced material: peripheral blood. These receptors originate from a man aged 40-49 years with acute or convalescent COVID-19.

This chain uses TRBV5-4 with TRBJ2-4, with 12 bases identical to TRBD1. Germline CDR1 and CDR2: SGHNT and YYREEE (reference sequence). The CDR3 loop spans 17 amino acids. The ends lost 4 bases at V and 0 bases at J; junction bases unmatched: 5. The CDR3 spells CASSTGQGALAKNIQYF. Written as DNA, the CDR3 is TGTGCCAGCAGCACGGGACAGGGGGCTTTAGCCAAAAACATTCAGTACTTC.

DNA for the CDR3: TGTGCCAGCAGTACCGACAGGGGGGTCAGAAATCAGCCCCAGCATTTT. Its protein product is CASSTDRGVRNQPQHF. The gene calls are TRBV27 and TRBJ1-5, with TRBD1 matching over 9 bases. The CDR3 is 16 amino acids. Trimming removed 5 bases from V and 4 bases from J; junction bases left unmatched: 9. Germline assignment: CDR1 MNHEY and CDR2 SMNVEV (reference sequence).

V is TRBV28 and J is TRBJ1-5, with TRBD1 matching over 8 bases. The CDR3 has 16 residues. CDR1 MDHEN and CDR2 SYDVKM come from the germline V gene. Trimming at V came to 3 bases and at J to 7 bases, leaving 11 bases not matched to a gene. CDR3 residues: CASSLTSGQGGQPQHF. CDR3 DNA: TGTGCCAGCAGTTTGACCTCCGGACAGGGCGGACAGCCCCAGCATTTT.

The chain is built from TRBV7-9 and TRBJ1-1; D remains ambiguous. Germline V lookup: CDR1 SEHNR, CDR2 FQNEAQ (reference sequence). The CDR3 runs to 12 residues. V was cut by 5 bases and J by 10 bases, with 14 bases left in between. CDR3 amino acids: CASSLGPGGAFF. In nucleotides, the CDR3 is TGTGCCAGCAGCCTAGGGCCGGGAGGAGCTTTCTTT.

The chain uses TRBV6-2 or TRBV6-3 and TRBJ2-1, with D tentatively TRBD2 (5 bases). Trimming cost V 0 bases and J 8 bases, with 17 bases left between them. The CDR3 runs 16 residues. Germline lookup yields CDR1 MNHEY and CDR2 SVGEGT. CDR3 sequence (DNA): TGTGCCAGCAGTTACTCGGGAGATAACCTTGGGGATGAGCAGTTCTTC. Its translation: CASSYSGDNLGDEQFF.

The V call is TRBV6-1, the J call TRBJ1-4; D not resolved. Between the trimmed V and J ends, which lost 2 bases and 7 bases, there was a span of 11 bases. The germline V gene encodes CDR1 MNHNS and CDR2 SASEGT. The CDR3 extends over 14 amino acids. CDR3 in amino acids: CASSERGNSEKLFF. The DNA of the CDR3 is TGTGCCAGCAGTGAACGGGGAAATAGTGAAAAACTGTTTTTT.

The CDR3 here is CASSPGTGRFDEQYF. The CDR3 DNA reads as TGTGCCAGCTCCCCAGGGACAGGTCGTTTCGACGAGCAGTACTTC. The chain has TRBV18 and TRBJ2-7; 8 nucleotides agree with TRBD1. Germline CDR1 KGHSH, CDR2 LQKENI. The CDR3 sequence is 15 residues long. After removal of 6 bases from V and 5 bases from J, the junction contained 12 bases not matched to a gene.

The J gene is TRBJ2-1, the V gene TRBV7-9; 15 bases line up with TRBD2. The CDR3 is 17 amino acids. The germline V gene encodes CDR1 SEHNR and CDR2 FQNEAQ (reference sequence). V shed 6 bases, J shed 2 bases, and the junction held 5 bases outside the gene matches. DNA of the CDR3: TGTGCCAGCAGTTGGACTAGCGGGAGGGAAACCTACAATGAGCAGTTCTTC. Translation gives CASSWTSGRETYNEQFF. Full variable domain (rest looked up from reference TRBV7-9 and TRBJ2-1): DTGVSQNPRHKITKRGQNVTFRCDPISEHNRLYWYRQTLGQGPEFLTYFQNEAQLEKSRLLSDRFSAERPKGSFSTLEIQRTEQGDSAMYLCASSWTSGRETYNEQFFGPGTRLTVL.

This chain joins TRBV28 and TRBJ2-7, with TRBD2 as a possible D gene (5 bases). Trimming shortened V by 3 bases and J by 0 bases, and 6 bases separated the two germline ends. This CDR3 comprises 13 residues. Per germline, CDR1 MDHEN and CDR2 SYDVKM. The chain's CDR3 is CASSLRASYEQYF. CDR3 coding DNA: TGTGCCAGCAGTTTGCGGGCCTCCTACGAGCAGTACTTC.

In this sample, this clone turned up once. The V gene is TRBV29-1, the J gene TRBJ2-5; tentatively, D is TRBD2 (5 bases). The CDR3 has 12 residues. Deletions cut 6 bases from V and 7 bases from J, with 15 bases between. In germline, CDR1 is SQVTM, CDR2 ANQGSEA. Here the CDR3 DNA reads TGCAGCGTCCGATCAGGAGGAGGGACCCAGTACTTC. Its protein product is CSVRSGGGTQYF.